This entry concerns a single T cell receptor beta chain. Its antigen is unknown. This CDR3 is 14 amino acids long. CDR1 is WSHSY, CDR2 SAAADI, per germline. Trimming cost V 3 bases and J 2 bases, with 9 bases left between them. By 5'RACE template switching, TCR cDNA was produced, with a universal primer site and UMIs added in the process. TCRdb processed the 5' RACE reads anew with MiXCR; each CDR3 protein has one entry. The profile covers about 230,000 distinct CDR3 sequences, with roughly 6.8% appearing a single time and around 1.1% taken by the ten largest. This entry comes from a study of T cells after yellow fever vaccination. General study findings and limits: One caveat is that FACS-sorted repertoires could contain abundant clonotypes contaminating from the bulk population. Weaker overall, the secondary response nonetheless peaked faster (day 5 versus 15).

The sequence was obtained from a man aged 30 to 45 who received the YFV17D yellow fever vaccine. Sequenced here: CD4+ T cells sorted from PBMCs, sampled on the day of the yellow fever booster vaccination. The chain recombines TRBV10-2 with TRBJ2-3; D is ambiguous. The CDR3 coding sequence is TGCGCCAGCAGTGAACTGCATCTCACAGATACGCAGTATTTT. It encodes CASSELHLTDTQYF.